This entry lists 22 T cell receptor beta chains sequenced from one sample in a study of cytomegalovirus exposure and HLA in healthy donors. PCR primers comprised 60 Vbeta and 13 Jbeta primers. This table comes from immunoSEQ multiplex PCR, and its TCRdb copy is limited to in-frame clones, with some not included. The sample gives some 200,000 clones, about 83% of which show up once; approximately 2.9% is in the top ten. Sequencing was carried out using PBMCs. The source is a female donor in good health and CMV-seronegative.

This sequence joins TRBV5-4 and TRBJ1-1; D remains ambiguous. There are 13 residues in the CDR3. The V gene lost 0 bases and the J gene lost 7 bases, with 10 bases spanning the gap. Germline lookup yields CDR1 SGHNT and CDR2 YYREEE (reference sequence). The CDR3 sequence is CASSLEVRSEAFF. In nucleotides, the CDR3 is TGTGCCAGCAGCTTGGAAGTTAGGAGTGAAGCTTTCTTT.

This rearrangement joins TRBV10-2 to TRBJ1-5; D not resolved. V lost 6 bases, J lost 4 bases, and 7 bases lay in between. The CDR3 spans 12 residues. Germline V lookup: CDR1 WSHSY, CDR2 SAAADI. The CDR3 region has the DNA TGCGCCAGCAGCCCCAGGAATCAGCCCCAGCATTTT. Translating gives CASSPRNQPQHF.

This sequence joins TRBV27 and TRBJ2-5; 7 positions match TRBD1. The assigned J gene may be wrong: the sequence end matches TRBJ2-7 better. Germline V gives CDR1 MNHEY, CDR2 SMNVEV (reference sequence). This CDR3 is 14 amino acids long. The CDR3 spells CASSPRTGSYEQYF. The CDR3 DNA sequence: TGTGCCAGCAGTCCACGGACAGGCTCCTACGAGCAGTACTTC.

J is TRBJ1-5 and V is TRBV12-5; D gene ambiguous. This CDR3 spans 13 amino acids. Germline V gives CDR1 LGHNT, CDR2 FRNRAP. V lost 0 bases and J lost 6, with 6 bases in between. CDR3 amino acids: CASGLVLFQPQHF. In DNA, the CDR3 is TGTGCTAGTGGTTTGGTACTGTTTCAGCCCCAGCATTTT. The full variable domain, its missing parts supplied by reference TRBV12-5 and TRBJ1-5, is DARVTQTPRHKVTEMGQEVTMRCQPILGHNTVFWYRQTMMQGLELLAYFRNRAPLDDSGMPKDRFSAEMPDATLATLKIQPSEPRDSAVYFCASGLVLFQPQHFGDGTRLSIL.

CDR3 loop: CATRTSTGNEQFF. The CDR3 DNA is TGTGCCACCAGGACCTCGACAGGTAATGAGCAGTTCTTC. V and J are TRBV15 and TRBJ2-1; TRBD1 might be the D (6 bases). Germline CDR1 and CDR2: LNHNV and YYDKDF (reference sequence). Trimming shortened V by 6 bases and J by 7 bases, and 13 bases separated the two germline ends. This CDR3 comprises 13 residues.

The chain combines TRBV9 with TRBJ1-1; maybe TRBD1 (6 bases). CDR3 length: 14 residues. CDR1 is SGDLS, CDR2 YYNGEE, per germline. The ends were cut back, 3 bases at V and 5 bases at J, with 14 bases in the middle. In DNA, the CDR3 is TGTGCCAGCAGCGCAACTCAGGGACAAACTGAAGCTTTCTTT. Protein sequence: CASSATQGQTEAFF.

This chain connects TRBV6-1 to TRBJ2-1; 9 positions match TRBD1. The V gene end was trimmed by 9 bases and the J gene end by 6 bases; junction bases not matched to a gene: 9. The CDR3 extends over 14 amino acids. Germline V gene data show CDR1 as MNHNS and CDR2 as SASEGT. The DNA for the CDR3 is TGTGCCAGTTGGGACAGGGCAAGGGGCAATGAGCAGTTCTTC. This gives the protein CASWDRARGNEQFF.

The rearrangement joins TRBV9 to TRBJ2-1, with TRBD2 matching over 11 bases. The length of the CDR3 is 16 residues. V shed 0 bases, J shed 7 bases, and the junction held 6 bases outside the gene matches. The germline gives CDR1 SGDLS, CDR2 YYNGEE. The CDR3 sequence is CASSVGPSGRTNEQFF. The CDR3, as DNA: TGTGCCAGCAGCGTAGGGCCTAGCGGGAGGACTAATGAGCAGTTCTTC.

V usage is TRBV18 and J usage is TRBJ1-1; perhaps TRBD1 as D (6 bases). The germline V gene has CDR1 KGHSH and CDR2 LQKENI. V was trimmed by 0 bases and J by 7 bases, leaving 9 bases between them. The CDR3 has 13 amino acids. The CDR3 DNA is TGTGCCAGCTCACCACCTGGGACACATGAAGCTTTCTTT. It specifies CASSPPGTHEAFF.

The gene calls are TRBV7-6 and TRBJ2-7, with TRBD1 identical over 8 bases. V shed 0 bases and J 3 bases; nucleotides not matched to a gene: 4. Germline V gene sequence: CDR1 SGHVS, CDR2 FNYEAQ. The CDR3 runs to 15 residues. CDR3 sequence (DNA): TGTGCCAGCAGCTTAGCGGCCGGGACAGGCTACGAGCAGTACTTC. This encodes CASSLAAGTGYEQYF.

This rearrangement joins TRBV13 to TRBJ2-7; D is unresolved. The germline V and J ends were trimmed by 6 bases and 12 bases, with 9 bases remaining between them. The germline V gene has CDR1 PRHDT and CDR2 FYEKMQ (reference sequence). The CDR3 has 9 amino acids. Here the CDR3 reads CASSSTPYF. The DNA of the CDR3 is TGTGCCAGCAGTTCTACTCCGTACTTC.

The J gene is TRBJ2-2, the V gene TRBV7-6; 9 bases line up with TRBD2. The CDR3 has 15 amino acids. Trimming cost V 4 bases and J 3 bases; bases outside gene matches: 3. Germline-derived CDR1 and CDR2 are SGHVS and FNYEAQ. For the CDR3, the DNA is TGTGCCAGCAGCTCTAGCGGGATATACACCGGGGAGCTGTTTTTT. As protein: CASSSSGIYTGELFF.

The chain carries TRBV9 and TRBJ2-2; D is perhaps TRBD1 (6 bases). V was shortened by 4 bases and J by 2 bases, with 15 bases between the two germline ends. CDR3 length equals 16 residues. CDR1 SGDLS and CDR2 YYNGEE come from the germline V gene. In DNA form, the CDR3 reads TGTGCCAGCAGCCCCCGAGGGGACATAAACACCGGGGAGCTGTTTTTT. Translating gives CASSPRGDINTGELFF.

This clone was seen a few times. The V call is TRBV7-8, the J call TRBJ2-7; the match to TRBD2 covers 10 bases. This CDR3 contains 17 residues. Germline trimming cut 5 bases from V and 4 bases from J; bases unmatched to any gene: 14. Germline loops: CDR1 SGHVS, CDR2 FQNEAQ. The CDR3 bases are TGTGCCAGCAGCCACCGGTCTAGCGGGAGCCTCTTGTACGAGCAGTACTTC. It is translated as CASSHRSSGSLLYEQYF.

This sequence joins TRBV2 and TRBJ1-5; 7 nucleotides match TRBD1. V lost 2 bases, J lost 4 bases, and 5 bases stayed unmatched. CDR1 is SNHLY and CDR2 is FYNNEI in the germline V gene. This CDR3 is 15 amino acids long. This CDR3 reads CASSETAGGNQPQHF. The CDR3 DNA reads TGTGCCAGCAGTGAAACGGCAGGGGGGAATCAGCCCCAGCATTTT.

DNA for the CDR3: TGCGCCAGCAGCGAACCGGGACAGGGAACTTACGAGCAGTACTTC. It is translated as CASSEPGQGTYEQYF. J is TRBJ2-7 and V is TRBV5-1; the match to TRBD1 covers 9 bases. CDR1 is SGHRS and CDR2 is YFSETQ in the germline V gene. V lost 4 bases to trimming and J lost 4 bases; unmatched junction nucleotides: 9. The CDR3 length is 15 residues.

This clone was seen a few times. The rearrangement joins TRBV9 to TRBJ2-1; TRBD2 might be the D (7 bases). The CDR3 is 17 residues long. Per the germline V gene, CDR1 is SGDLS and CDR2 is YYNGEE. Trimming took off 1 base at V and 6 bases at J, with 20 bases between the two ends. In DNA form, the CDR3 reads TGTGCCAGCAGCGTATCGGTACTAGGGGGGGGTTCCAATGAGCAGTTCTTC. Translation gives CASSVSVLGGGSNEQFF.

This clone was observed a handful of times. The chain uses TRBV6-6 and TRBJ2-5; D is perhaps TRBD2 (6 bases). V dropped 8 bases and J dropped 1 base, with 11 bases sitting between them. The CDR3 contains 13 residues. Germline V CDR1 and CDR2: MNHNY, SVGAGI (reference sequence). CDR3 region: CASDGGGQETQYF. The CDR3 region has the DNA TGTGCCAGCGATGGGGGAGGCCAAGAGACCCAGTACTTC.

The table lists this clone with a few counts. At one end the junction does not follow the germline gene, possibly because of a read error. The chain employs TRBV7-9 and TRBJ2-2; 7 bases are a match to TRBD1. The CDR3 totals 16 residues. CDR1 SEHNR and CDR2 FQNEAQ come from the germline V gene (reference sequence). CDR3 DNA sequence: TGTTCCAGCAGCCGATCAGGGGGTACGAACACCGGGGAGCTGTTTTTT. It codes for CSSSRSGGTNTGELFF.

V and J are TRBV9 and TRBJ1-2; 8 nucleotides match TRBD1. After removal of 2 bases from V and 5 bases from J, the junction contained 5 bases not matched to a gene. This CDR3 has 14 amino acids. CDR1 is SGDLS and CDR2 is YYNGEE in the germline V gene. CDR3 DNA sequence: TGTGCCAGCAGCGTGGACAGGGAAGGGTATGGCTACACCTTC. Its protein is CASSVDREGYGYTF.

The gene calls are TRBV18 and TRBJ2-7; 11 positions agree with TRBD2. CDR3 size: 19 residues. Germline V gene data show CDR1 as KGHSH and CDR2 as LQKENI. Losses at the gene ends were 4 bases for V and 0 bases for J; bases not matched to a gene: 14. DNA for the CDR3: TGTGCCAGCTCACTTATGACTAGCGGGACCGAGCGTACCTCCTACGAGCAGTACTTC. Amino acids: CASSLMTSGTERTSYEQYF.

This clone was seen only a few times. The genes are TRBV11-2 and TRBJ1-6; 12 bases are a match to TRBD1. The CDR3 has 18 amino acids. Trimming at V came to 0 bases and at J to 5 bases, leaving 5 bases not matched to a gene. From germline, CDR1 is SGHAT and CDR2 FQNNGV. The CDR3 protein is CASSLDPGQGANNSPLHF. The CDR3, as DNA: TGTGCCAGCAGCTTAGACCCGGGACAGGGGGCCAATAATTCACCCCTCCACTTT.